A single sample is the source of the 25 T cell receptor beta chains below, sequenced in a study of Ad26.COV2.S vaccination and SARS-CoV-2 variants. The treatment: roughly 19 received Ad26.COV2.S at low or high dose, single or two shots; about 5 received placebo; per-sample allocation not given. Sample collection was performed on day 63 after the first vaccine or placebo injection. The assay was immunoSEQ multiplex PCR, and TCRdb's table has in-frame clones only and misses some. The data contain around 250,000 clones, around 87% of them singletons. Sequencing was performed on peripheral blood, taken in a trial of Ad26.COV2.S vaccine versus placebo. All receptors come from a person aged 18-65 years who received the Ad26.COV2.S COVID-19 vaccine or a placebo.

The chain is built from TRBV7-3 and TRBJ2-5; D is unresolved. CDR1 is SGHTA and CDR2 is FQGTGA in the germline V gene. This CDR3 region has 15 residues. Trimming stripped 4 bases from V and 5 bases from J, with 17 bases between. CDR3 nucleotides: TGTGCCAGCAGCTCCGCCGGTAGTGGCCGGGAGACCCAGTACTTC. Amino acid sequence: CASSSAGSGRETQYF.

This CDR3 reads CASGLVPAGGPHNTNTEAFF. CDR3 DNA: TGTGCTAGTGGTTTGGTACCGGCAGGGGGCCCTCATAATACGAACACTGAAGCTTTCTTT. The V call is TRBV12-5, the J call TRBJ1-1, with TRBD1 matching 8 bases. Germline lookup yields CDR1 LGHNT and CDR2 FRNRAP. The V and J ends lost 0 bases and 1 base, in that order; junction bases with no gene match: 16. There are 20 residues in the CDR3. Full variable domain (outside the CDR3, taken from reference TRBV12-5 and TRBJ1-1): DARVTQTPRHKVTEMGQEVTMRCQPILGHNTVFWYRQTMMQGLELLAYFRNRAPLDDSGMPKDRFSAEMPDATLATLKIQPSEPRDSAVYFCASGLVPAGGPHNTNTEAFFGQGTRLTVV.

This chain links TRBV6-5 with TRBJ1-6; D gene uncertain. There are 15 residues in the CDR3. Germline CDR1 is MNHEY and CDR2 is SVGAGI. V was shortened by 4 bases and J by 0 bases, with 7 bases between the two germline ends. CDR3 in amino acids: CASSSGFSYNSPLHF. As DNA, the CDR3 is TGTGCCAGCAGTTCAGGCTTCTCCTATAATTCACCCCTCCACTTT.

This chain uses TRBV27 with TRBJ1-1; the D is unclear. Trimming removed 7 bases at V and 3 bases at J, with 6 bases between. Germline-derived CDR1 and CDR2 are MNHEY and SMNVEV (reference sequence). The CDR3 has 11 amino acids. As DNA, the CDR3 is TGTGCCAGCAACCTTTACACTGAAGCTTTCTTT. It is translated as CASNLYTEAFF.

The chain has TRBV7-2 and TRBJ1-5; D might be TRBD1 (5 bases). Trimming took off 1 base at V and 11 bases at J, with 21 bases between the two ends. CDR1 is SGHTA and CDR2 is FQGNSA in the germline V gene. The CDR3 sequence is 16 residues long. This chain's CDR3 is CASSLDHGGSLVSQHF. The CDR3 nucleotides are TGTGCCAGCAGCTTAGACCACGGGGGGTCCTTGGTTTCCCAGCATTTT. The full variable domain, its missing parts supplied by reference TRBV7-2 and TRBJ1-5, is GAGVSQSPSNKVTEKGKDVELRCDPISGHTALYWYRQSLGQGLEFLIYFQGNSAPDKSGLPSDRFSAERTGGSVSTLTIQRTQQEDSAVYLCASSLDHGGSLVSQHFGDGTRLSIL.

The chain employs TRBV4-3 and TRBJ2-3, with a possible D match to TRBD2 (7 bases). Germline V CDR1 and CDR2: LGHNA, YSLEER. This CDR3 has 17 residues. The ends were cut back, 0 bases at V and 0 bases at J, with 13 bases in the middle. The DNA of the CDR3 is TGCGCCAGCAGCCAAGATGGGGCGGGGGCCAGCACAGATACGCAGTATTTT. Its translation: CASSQDGAGASTDTQYF.

The chain combines TRBV29-1 with TRBJ1-1, with unresolved D. The CDR3 covers 13 residues. The germline V gene has CDR1 SQVTM and CDR2 ANQGSEA. V was cut by 4 bases and J by 0 bases, with 9 bases left in between. CDR3 sequence reads: CSVGQALNTEAFF. CDR3 bases: TGCAGCGTTGGGCAGGCCCTGAACACTGAAGCTTTCTTT.

The chain is built from TRBV30 and TRBJ1-2, with D perhaps matching TRBD1 (6 bases). Trimming left V 5 bases short and J 0 bases short, with 13 bases between. This CDR3 comprises 14 residues. Germline-derived CDR1 and CDR2 are GTSNPN and SVGIG (reference sequence). The CDR3 DNA sequence: TGTGCCTGGTCCCGTGGGGGCTCTAACTATGGCTACACCTTC. Amino acids: CAWSRGGSNYGYTF.

The rearrangement uses TRBV11-2 and TRBJ2-7, with TRBD1 matching over 7 bases. From germline, CDR1 is SGHAT and CDR2 FQNNGV. The CDR3 covers 14 residues. Unmatched junction bases numbered 2, after V lost 3 bases and J lost 0 bases. The chain's CDR3 is CASSFRDSSYEQYF. The CDR3 DNA reads as TGTGCCAGCAGCTTCCGGGACAGCTCCTACGAGCAGTACTTC.

V and J are TRBV2 and TRBJ2-5, with TRBD2 matching 14 bases. CDR3 length: 17 amino acids. Germline V gene sequence: CDR1 SNHLY, CDR2 FYNNEI. J gave up 1 base and V 8 bases, and 9 bases lay outside the gene matches. The CDR3 loop is CASCRGTSGGFQETQYF. The CDR3 region has the DNA TGTGCCAGCTGTAGAGGGACTAGCGGGGGCTTCCAAGAGACCCAGTACTTC.

The chain recombines TRBV6-7 with TRBJ1-2; no clear D. TRBV6-7 is an open reading frame whose function is uncertain. Between the trimmed V and J ends, which lost 6 bases and 4 bases, there was a span of 15 bases. The CDR3 totals 14 residues. In DNA form, the CDR3 reads TGTGCCAGCAGACACGAGGAGCCGGGCTATGGCTACACCTTC. Amino acid sequence: CASRHEEPGYGYTF.

This chain uses TRBV10-3 with TRBJ2-7, with 11 bases fitting TRBD1. Trimming removed 3 bases from V and 6 bases from J; junction bases left unmatched: 7. CDR1 is ENHRY, CDR2 SYGVKD, per germline. The CDR3 runs to 15 residues. CDR3 DNA: TGTGCCATCAGTGATTGGGGGACAGGGGGATTCGAGCAGTACTTC. As protein: CAISDWGTGGFEQYF.

As DNA, the CDR3 is TGTGCCAGCAGCTCACGGGACCTCTACGAGCAGTACTTC. Its translation is CASSSRDLYEQYF. The chain uses TRBV7-2 and TRBJ2-7; D tentatively fits TRBD1 or TRBD2 (5 bases each). The CDR3 totals 13 residues. V was cut by 4 bases and J by 3 bases, with 10 bases left in between. Per the germline V gene, CDR1 is SGHTA and CDR2 is FQGNSA.

This clone appeared once. V is TRBV4-3 and J is TRBJ2-3; TRBD2 matches 7 bases. V lost 0 bases and J lost 4; bases outside the gene matches: 16. Germline CDR1 is LGHNA and CDR2 is YSLEER. The CDR3 runs to 19 residues. The CDR3 DNA reads as TGCGCCAGCAGCCAAGACCTGAAATGGGGGACTATAGGGGCAGATACGCAGTATTTT. It codes for CASSQDLKWGTIGADTQYF.

The chain employs TRBV10-3 and TRBJ1-2, with D unclear. From germline, CDR1 is ENHRY and CDR2 SYGVKD. The V end was cut by 4 bases, the J end by 7 bases, with 10 bases between. This CDR3 contains 12 residues. CDR3 coding DNA: TGTGCCATCAGTGGGAGTAGGTCTGGCTACACCTTC. Translating it yields CAISGSRSGYTF.

The rearrangement joins TRBV6-5 to TRBJ1-3; D remains ambiguous. This CDR3 is built from 15 residues. Germline loops: CDR1 MNHEY, CDR2 SVGAGI. V lost 0 bases and J lost 1, with 7 bases in between. The CDR3 nucleotides read TGTGCCAGCAGTTACTCGCCTGATTCTGGAAACACCATATATTTT. This gives the protein CASSYSPDSGNTIYF.

The chain combines TRBV7-9 with TRBJ1-5; 7 bases fit TRBD1. This CDR3 region has 13 residues. Trimming took 5 bases from V and 4 from J; bases not matched to a gene: 2. CDR1 and CDR2 from the germline V gene are SEHNR and FQNEAQ (reference sequence). The CDR3 loop is CASSRGQNQPQHF. DNA for the CDR3: TGTGCCAGCAGCAGGGGGCAGAATCAGCCCCAGCATTTT. Supplemented by reference TRBV7-9 and TRBJ1-5, the full variable domain reads DTGVSQNPRHKITKRGQNVTFRCDPISEHNRLYWYRQTLGQGPEFLTYFQNEAQLEKSRLLSDRFSAERPKGSFSTLEIQRTEQGDSAMYLCASSRGQNQPQHFGDGTRLSIL.

V is TRBV2 and J is TRBJ2-7; D possibly corresponds to TRBD1 (7 bases). CDR3 size: 15 residues. Trimming cost V 8 bases and J 1 base, with 18 bases left between them. From germline, CDR1 is SNHLY and CDR2 FYNNEI. The DNA of the CDR3 is TGTGCCAGCGAACTGGAGGGGGCGGGGTCCTACGAGCAGTACTTC. This encodes CASELEGAGSYEQYF.

This sequence joins TRBV12-3 or TRBV12-4 and TRBJ1-1, with 10 bases aligning to TRBD1. V was clipped by 7 bases and J by 5 bases; unmatched bases: 4. This CDR3 has 13 amino acids. This chain's CDR3 is CASKTGGVTEAFF. The CDR3 DNA follows: TGTGCCAGCAAGACAGGGGGCGTAACTGAAGCTTTCTTT.

This clone was seen a few times. This chain connects TRBV9 to TRBJ2-5; 8 bases are a match to TRBD2. The CDR3 is 14 residues long. CDR1 SGDLS and CDR2 YYNGEE come from the germline V gene. V trimming: 0 bases; J trimming: 4 bases; junction bases outside the gene matches: 2. The CDR3 DNA reads as TGTGCCAGCAGCGTAGGGACTAGCACAGAGACCCAGTACTTC. This gives the protein CASSVGTSTETQYF. The full variable domain, rest sourced from reference TRBV9 and TRBJ2-5, is DSGVTQTPKHLITATGQRVTLRCSPRSGDLSVYWYQQSLDQGLQFLIQYYNGEERAKGNILERFSAQQFPDLHSELNLSSLELGDSALYFCASSVGTSTETQYFGPGTRLLVL.

This clone was detected once. The chain links TRBV29-1 to TRBJ2-1; 8 bases line up with TRBD1. Germline CDR1 and CDR2: SQVTM and ANQGSEA. This CDR3 comprises 13 residues. Germline trimming cut 7 bases from V and 8 bases from J; bases unmatched to any gene: 10. In nucleotides, the CDR3 is TGCAGCGCCACGAGGCAGGGGGCGGATGAGCAGTTCTTC. It encodes CSATRQGADEQFF.

As to this clone: One junction end does not reproduce the germline sequence, and a read error may be involved. The chain uses TRBV6-5 and TRBJ2-5, with D possibly matching TRBD1 (6 bases). The length of the CDR3 is 15 residues. CDR1 and CDR2 (germline): MNHEY, SVGAGI. CDR3 sequence reads: CAGRGGDGYQETQYF. As DNA, the CDR3 is TGTGCCGGCAGAGGGGGTGATGGCTACCAAGAGACCCAGTACTTC.

This chain joins TRBV10-1 and TRBJ1-5; a weak D match, TRBD1 (5 bases). The CDR3 length is 14 residues. The germline V gene encodes CDR1 WNHNN and CDR2 SYGVQD (reference sequence). Deletions cut 3 bases from V and 3 bases from J, with 9 bases between. CDR3 sequence: CASSEGTYNQPQHF. CDR3 sequence (DNA): TGCGCCAGCAGTGAAGGGACTTACAATCAGCCCCAGCATTTT.

V is TRBV9 and J is TRBJ1-5, with 7 bases that match TRBD1. Germline lookup yields CDR1 SGDLS and CDR2 YYNGEE. The CDR3 is 14 residues long. V lost 4 bases and J lost 7; bases outside the gene matches: 8. CDR3 loop: CASSQTGVGQPQHF. DNA for the CDR3: TGTGCCAGCAGCCAAACAGGGGTCGGGCAGCCCCAGCATTTT.

This rearrangement joins TRBV30 to TRBJ2-3, with D uncertain. V was shortened by 0 bases and J by 0 bases, with 31 bases between the two germline ends. CDR3 length equals 22 residues. The V gene's germline CDR1 is GTSNPN and CDR2 SVGIG (reference sequence). The CDR3 coding sequence is TGTGCCTGGAGTGTATGGAAAGGGAACTTGATGGCAGCCCTAACTAGCACAGATACGCAGTATTTT. Its protein product is CAWSVWKGNLMAALTSTDTQYF.